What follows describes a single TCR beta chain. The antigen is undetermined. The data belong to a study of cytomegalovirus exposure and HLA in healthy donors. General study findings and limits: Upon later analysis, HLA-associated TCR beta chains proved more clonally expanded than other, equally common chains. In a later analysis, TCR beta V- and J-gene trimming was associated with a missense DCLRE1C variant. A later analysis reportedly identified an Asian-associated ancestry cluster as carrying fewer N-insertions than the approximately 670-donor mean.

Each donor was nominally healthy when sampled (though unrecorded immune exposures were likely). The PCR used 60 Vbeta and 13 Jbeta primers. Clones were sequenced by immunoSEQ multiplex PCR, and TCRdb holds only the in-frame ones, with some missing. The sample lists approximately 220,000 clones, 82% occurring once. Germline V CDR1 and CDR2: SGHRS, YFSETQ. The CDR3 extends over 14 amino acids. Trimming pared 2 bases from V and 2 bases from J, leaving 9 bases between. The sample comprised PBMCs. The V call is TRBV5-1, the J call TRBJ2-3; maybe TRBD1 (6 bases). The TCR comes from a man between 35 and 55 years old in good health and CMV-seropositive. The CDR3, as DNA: TGCGCCAGCAGCTTAGGGGGATACACAGATACGCAGTATTTT. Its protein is CASSLGGYTDTQYF. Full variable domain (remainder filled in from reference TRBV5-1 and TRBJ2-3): KAGVTQTPRYLIKTRGQQVTLSCSPISGHRSVSWYQQTPGQGLQFLFEYFSETQRNKGNFPGRFSGRQFSNSRSEMNVSTLELGDSALYLCASSLGGYTDTQYFGPGTRLTVL.